The 13 T cell receptor beta chains below all came from one sample that was sequenced in a study of blood T cell repertoires in COVID-19. Using immunoSEQ multiplex PCR, the repertoire was profiled, and TCRdb retains in-frame clones only, with some absent. This sample yields about 300,000 clones, of which about 88% are seen a single time; about 1.5% belongs to the top ten. The sample taken for sequencing was peripheral blood. The receptors were gathered from a human donor with COVID-19, enrolled during active disease. The donor label of this sample is uncertain.

The chain links TRBV19 to TRBJ2-1; D is unclear. The V and J ends lost 5 bases and 3 bases respectively, with 11 bases between them. The germline V gene has CDR1 LNHDA and CDR2 SQIVND (reference sequence). The CDR3 loop spans 14 amino acids. CDR3 protein: CASSLAASYNEQFF. CDR3 DNA: TGTGCCAGTAGTTTGGCAGCGAGCTACAATGAGCAGTTCTTC.

This clone has just one count. This chain uses TRBV19 with TRBJ2-1, with 7 nucleotides matching TRBD1. Germline V lookup: CDR1 LNHDA, CDR2 SQIVND (reference sequence). The V and J ends lost 5 bases and 9 bases, in that order; junction bases with no gene match: 10. This CDR3 comprises 14 residues. CDR3 sequence: CASSPPGQFIEQFF. The CDR3 nucleotides read TGTGCCAGTAGTCCCCCGGGACAGTTTATTGAGCAGTTCTTC.

This clone was recorded once. This chain uses TRBV5-1 with TRBJ2-5, with 8 bases identical to TRBD2. Germline V gene sequence: CDR1 SGHRS, CDR2 YFSETQ. V lost 1 base, J lost 5 bases, and 7 bases stayed unmatched. The CDR3 has 15 residues. The CDR3: CASSLFAGGRETQYF. The CDR3 DNA reads as TGCGCCAGCAGCTTGTTCGCGGGAGGACGGGAGACCCAGTACTTC.

The V call is TRBV6-4, the J call TRBJ2-2; possibly TRBD1 for D (5 bases). This CDR3 contains 19 residues. The germline V gene encodes CDR1 MRHNA and CDR2 SNTAGT. V was trimmed by 2 bases and J by 0 bases, leaving 19 bases between them. CDR3 bases: TGTGCCAGCAGTGACGAACCAGCGCAGGGTTCCGCGAACACCGGGGAGCTGTTTTTT. Translated, it gives CASSDEPAQGSANTGELFF.

The chain is built from TRBV28 and TRBJ1-2, with a tentative D call TRBD1 (6 bases). Germline V CDR1 and CDR2: MDHEN, SYDVKM. This CDR3 spans 12 amino acids. Trimming removed 6 bases at V and 5 bases at J, with 10 bases between. The CDR3, as DNA: TGTGCCAGCAGACCTCAGGGGTATGGCTACACCTTC. This sequence encodes CASRPQGYGYTF.

The J gene is TRBJ1-5, the V gene TRBV6-5; no definite D call. Per germline, CDR1 MNHEY and CDR2 SVGAGI. The V end was cut by 6 bases, the J end by 7 bases, with 16 bases between. This CDR3 is built from 14 residues. The DNA for the CDR3 is TGTGCCAGCAGACTAGATTCGTTGGGCCAGCCCCAGCATTTT. This encodes CASRLDSLGQPQHF.

J is TRBJ2-2 and V is TRBV7-9; 10 bases are a match to TRBD2. The V segment lost 5 bases and the J segment 1 base; nucleotides outside the gene matches: 13. This CDR3 has 19 amino acids. The V gene's germline CDR1 is SEHNR and CDR2 FQNEAQ (reference sequence). This chain's CDR3 is CASSTFRRTSGLNTGELFF. DNA for the CDR3: TGTGCCAGCAGCACCTTCCGGCGGACTAGCGGATTGAACACCGGGGAGCTGTTTTTT. The variable domain in full, with the rest retrieved from reference TRBV7-9 and TRBJ2-2, is DTGVSQNPRHKITKRGQNVTFRCDPISEHNRLYWYRQTLGQGPEFLTYFQNEAQLEKSRLLSDRFSAERPKGSFSTLEIQRTEQGDSAMYLCASSTFRRTSGLNTGELFFGEGSRLTVL.

The V gene is TRBV13, the J gene TRBJ1-3; TRBD1 agrees at 9 bases. Germline-derived CDR1 and CDR2 are PRHDT and FYEKMQ (reference sequence). The junction had 13 bases not matched to a gene; V was cut back by 1 base and J by 3 bases. The CDR3 is 19 residues long. CDR3 coding DNA: TGTGCCAGCAGCTTAGCTGGGTGGGACAGGGATCTAGGTGGAAACACCATATATTTT. Protein product: CASSLAGWDRDLGGNTIYF.

The chain is built from TRBV19 and TRBJ2-7, with 10 bases matching TRBD2. The germline V gene has CDR1 LNHDA and CDR2 SQIVND (reference sequence). With V trimmed by 3 bases and J by 3 bases, 5 bases remained unmatched. The CDR3 length is 15 residues. The CDR3 DNA reads TGTGCCAGTAGTATTAGGGCTAGCGGGAGCTACGAGCAGTACTTC. Protein: CASSIRASGSYEQYF.

The chain links TRBV11-1 to TRBJ2-1, with D possibly matching TRBD2 (6 bases). V was shortened by 5 bases and J by 1 base, with 12 bases between the two germline ends. Germline V gene data show CDR1 as SGHAT and CDR2 as FQDESV (reference sequence). The CDR3 loop spans 15 amino acids. Here the CDR3 DNA reads TGTGCCAGCAGCCCCGGAGGGGAGTCCTACAATGAGCAGTTCTTC. Its translation: CASSPGGESYNEQFF.

This rearrangement joins TRBV11-2 to TRBJ1-2, with D maybe TRBD1 (6 bases). The germline gives CDR1 SGHAT, CDR2 FQNNGV. CDR3 length: 14 residues. The germline V and J ends were trimmed by 0 bases and 7 bases, with 12 bases remaining between them. Here the CDR3 DNA reads TGTGCCAGCAGCTTAGATGGTACAGGGTTTGGCTACACCTTC. Protein product: CASSLDGTGFGYTF.

The chain links TRBV11-3 to TRBJ2-2, with 7 bases lining up with TRBD1. V trimming: 5 bases; J trimming: 7 bases; junction bases outside the gene matches: 10. The CDR3 totals 15 residues. Germline values: CDR1 SGHNT, CDR2 YENEEA. Here the CDR3 reads CASSTRGTHNGELFF. The CDR3 DNA reads TGTGCCAGCAGCACCAGGGGGACCCACAACGGGGAGCTGTTTTTT.

The V call is TRBV4-2, the J call TRBJ2-5, with TRBD1 as a possible D gene (6 bases). V was trimmed by 0 bases and J by 1 base, leaving 12 bases between them. The CDR3 is made up of 16 amino acids. CDR1 is LGHNA and CDR2 is YNFKEQ in the germline V gene. In DNA form, the CDR3 reads TGTGCCAGCAGCCAAGATCAGGGGTTCCCCCAAGAGACCCAGTACTTC. Protein sequence: CASSQDQGFPQETQYF.